This T cell receptor (beta chain) was identified during a study of blood T cell repertoires in COVID-19. The authors' processing: Using reference gene primer amplification, nucleated cell counts were estimated. Sequencing used immunoSEQ multiplex PCR; TCRdb keeps in-frame clones, though not all of them. V, J and clone size are those of that table, while D and trimming were read from the DNA. The sample records approximately 200,000 clones, roughly 80% being singletons. The source is a woman aged 45-65 years with acute or convalescent COVID-19. Sequenced material: peripheral blood.

CDR3 loop: CASGRLNLSYEQYF. The DNA for the CDR3 is TGTGCCAGCGGGAGACTAAACCTTTCCTACGAGCAGTACTTC. J is TRBJ2-7 and V is TRBV21-1; the table's TRBD2 call for D was not verified on the DNA. TRBV21-1 has pseudogene status. The CDR3 has 14 residues.